The clone carrying this T cell receptor (beta chain) was detected once. The antigen remains unidentified. RNA, once extracted, was reverse transcribed into cDNA for use as the sequencing template. TCRdb's table, derived via immunoSEQ multiplex PCR, lists solely in-frame clones and lacks some. In the table there are around 140,000 clones, roughly 44% of which are singletons. The source of the sample is a study of CD8+ T cells in alopecia areata. Study-wide points: Sequences from scalp samples also cover resident alphabeta T cells of normal skin. More clonal than normal scalp was lesional scalp, particularly alopecia totalis/universalis.

Collection of lesional scalp punch biopsies and peripheral blood was performed in alopecia areata patients. The authors sorted CD4+ and CD8+ T cells from PBMCs. The V and J ends lost 2 bases and 1 base respectively, with 8 bases between them. CDR3 length: 13 amino acids. Germline loops: CDR1 GTSNPN, CDR2 SVGIG (reference sequence). The V call is TRBV30, the J call TRBJ1-1; D unresolved. The sequencing sample was made of CD4+ T cells sorted from blood. The source is a human donor with alopecia areata. Here the CDR3 reads CAWSPGRNTEAFF. The CDR3 DNA sequence: TGTGCCTGGAGTCCTGGACGGAACACTGAAGCTTTCTTT. Filled out from reference TRBV30 and TRBJ1-1, the complete variable domain reads SQTIHQWPATLVQPVGSPLSLECTVEGTSNPNLYWYRQAAGRGLQLLFYSVGIGQISSEVPQNLSASRPQDRQFILSSKKLLLSDSGFYLCAWSPGRNTEAFFGQGTRLTVV.